A selection of T cell receptor beta chains follows, all from one sample in a study of blood T cell repertoires in COVID-19. TCRdb's copy holds only in-frame clones and misses some; the assay was immunoSEQ multiplex PCR. This table holds 310,000 or so clones, 70% to 90% found once. The sample consisted of peripheral blood. Receptor source: a man between 65 and 85 years old with acute or convalescent COVID-19. The CDR3 runs from the conserved cysteine through the conserved F or W. Not every row has a clone size; where given, it reads once, few, many or a size class.

>TRBJ1-5|NA|TRBV20-1
CSASRQNQPQHF
>TRBJ1-6|NA|TRBV27
CASSPRTLSYNSPLHF
>TRBJ2-1|once|TRBV4-2
CASSQYRLGYNEQFF
>TRBJ1-2|NA|TRBV6-2/TRBV6-3
CASSSNRGRMSGYTF
>TRBJ2-3|NA|TRBV5-3
CARSYRDRGSDTQYF
>TRBJ2-7|NA|TRBV7-2
CASSHQTSGPYEQYF
>TRBJ2-7|NA|TRBV6-2/TRBV6-3
CASSLGLLSYEQYF
>TRBJ1-6|NA|TRBV6-5
CASSYPRTGRNSPLHF
>TRBJ1-5|NA|TRBV15
CATSRDGTGSIQPQHF
>TRBJ2-5|NA|TRBV5-4
CASSPGLAGAQETQYF
>TRBJ2-5|NA|TRBV5-1
CASSLGAGEETQYF
>TRBJ2-2|NA|TRBV11-3
CASSLDFRGGELFF
>TRBJ2-2|NA|TRBV4-3
CASSPENGEGTGELFF
>TRBJ1-5|NA|TRBV7-2
CASSSPTGSPFGPQHF
>TRBJ2-7|NA|TRBV20-1
CSASSGGEYEQYF
>TRBJ2-5|NA|TRBV6-5
CASSYLGLKIQETQYF
>TRBJ1-1|NA|TRBV4-3
CASSQGGMNTEAFF
>TRBJ2-7|NA|TRBV5-1
CASSWDKKRTEEQYF
>TRBJ1-1|NA|TRBV3-1/TRBV3-2
CASSRMSGQNTEAFF
>TRBJ2-7|NA|TRBV7-9
CASRQTYRAYEQYF
>TRBJ2-2|NA|TRBV27
CASSPRTGVVGTGELFF
>TRBJ2-5|once|TRBV7-9
CASSFLTGGPGETQYF
>TRBJ1-2|few|TRBV7-2
CASSLLTRDRGYGYTF
>TRBJ1-5|NA|TRBV6-2/TRBV6-3
CASSSLTGRANQPQHF
>TRBJ2-7|NA|TRBV29-1
CSVAAGGYEQYF
>TRBJ2-5|NA|TRBV2
CASSVVAGGQETQYF
>TRBJ1-1|NA|TRBV6-5
CASYLTGRTEAFF
>TRBJ2-1|NA|TRBV4-1
CASSAPSGSFYNEQFF
>TRBJ2-1|NA|TRBV25-1
CASSGVAGQSSYNEQFF
>TRBJ1-1|NA|TRBV6-4
CASSDSDRGTEAFF